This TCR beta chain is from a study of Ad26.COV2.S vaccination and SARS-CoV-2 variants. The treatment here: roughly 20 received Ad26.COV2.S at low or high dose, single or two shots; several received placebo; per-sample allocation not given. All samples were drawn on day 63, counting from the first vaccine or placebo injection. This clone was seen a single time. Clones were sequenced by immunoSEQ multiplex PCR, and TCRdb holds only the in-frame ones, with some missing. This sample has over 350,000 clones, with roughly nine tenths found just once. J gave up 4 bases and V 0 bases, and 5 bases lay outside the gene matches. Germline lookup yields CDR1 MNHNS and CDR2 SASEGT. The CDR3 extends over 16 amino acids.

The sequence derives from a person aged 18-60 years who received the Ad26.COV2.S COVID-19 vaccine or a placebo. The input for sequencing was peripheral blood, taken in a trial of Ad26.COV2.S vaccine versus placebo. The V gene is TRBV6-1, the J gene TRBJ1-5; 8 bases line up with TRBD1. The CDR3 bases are TGTGCCAGCAGTGAAGCGGGCAGGGGGCGAAATCAGCCCCAGCATTTT. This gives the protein CASSEAGRGRNQPQHF.